The rows below give T cell receptor beta chains drawn from one sample of a study of T-cell memory formation after mild COVID-19. MiXCR was run by TCRdb on the 5' RACE reads, yielding one entry per CDR3 protein. The sample includes 210,000 or so distinct CDR3 sequences, under 30% seen only once; the top ten take 9.5% to 12%. Material: PBMCs or a T cell subset sorted from them (not recorded which). These receptors all stem from an adult woman who had mild COVID-19 (a few samples of this study predate the infection). Cell type and time point are not known. CDR3s include the opening cysteine and the closing phenylalanine or tryptophan. A D gene is named only where the DNA matches it firmly. Only some rows state a clone size, as once, few, many or a class for expanded clones.

>TRBV29-1|TRBJ1-5|14|TRBD1|once
TGCAGCGTGCTGACAGGGACTAGCAATCAGCCCCAGCATTTT
CSVLTGTSNQPQHF
>TRBV12-3/TRBV12-4|TRBJ2-6|15|NA|NA
TGTGCCAGCAGCACGACCGTCTCTGGGGCCAACGTCCTGACTTTC
CASSTTVSGANVLTF
>TRBV5-1|TRBJ2-7|14|NA|many
TGCGCCAGCAGCTTCGCGCTAGGGAACTACGAGCAGTACTTC
CASSFALGNYEQYF
>TRBV7-2|TRBJ1-2|15|NA|few
TGTGCCAGCAGCTTAGCGTGGCAAGCTAACTATGGCTACACCTTC
CASSLAWQANYGYTF
>TRBV27|TRBJ2-3|15|NA|few
TGTGCCAGCAAATACCAGTCGTCTAGCACAGATACGCAGTATTTT
CASKYQSSSTDTQYF
>TRBV7-9|TRBJ2-3|14|NA|NA
TGTGCCAGCAGCACGTCCAGGGACACAGATACGCAGTATTTT
CASSTSRDTDTQYF
>TRBV24-1|TRBJ2-2|17|NA|few
TGTGCCACCAGTGACCCCAGCCGAGTAGGAGAGACCGGGGAGCTGTTTTTT
CATSDPSRVGETGELFF
>TRBV27|TRBJ2-1|14|TRBD2|NA
TGTGCCAGCACTAGACTAGCGGGTAGGAATGAGCAGTTCTTC
CASTRLAGRNEQFF
>TRBV21-1|TRBJ1-1|13|NA|NA
TGTGCCAGCAGCCCCGGATTTAACACTGAAGCTTTCTTT
CASSPGFNTEAFF
>TRBV6-5|TRBJ2-5|15|NA|few
TGTGCCAGCAGTTACTCGCTAAGGGGACAAGAGACCCAGTACTTC
CASSYSLRGQETQYF
>TRBV5-1|TRBJ2-7|12|NA|few
TGCGCCAGTGCTAGCGAGAGTCGCGAGCAGTACTTC
CASASESREQYF
>TRBV7-2|TRBJ2-7|18|TRBD2|NA
TGTGCCAGCAGCCCCCCCGGACTAGCGGGTGGCCCCTCCTACGAGCAGTACTTC
CASSPPGLAGGPSYEQYF
>TRBV20-1|TRBJ2-6|14|TRBD2|few
TGCAGTGCTAGCGGGGGGAGTGGGGCCAACGTCCTGACTTTC
CSASGGSGANVLTF
>TRBV12-3/TRBV12-4|TRBJ2-2|15|TRBD2|few
TGTGCCAGCAGTTGGCTAGCGGCCCCGCATGGGGAGCTGTTTTTT
CASSWLAAPHGELFF
>TRBV7-9|TRBJ2-1|13|NA|NA
TGTGCCAGCAGCTGGGAGACTAGTCCTGAGCAGTTCTTC
CASSWETSPEQFF
>TRBV7-2|TRBJ2-7|16|NA|few
TGTGCCAGCAGCTCCTCCGCCGTTGAGAGTGCCTACGAGCAGTACTTC
CASSSSAVESAYEQYF
>TRBV27|TRBJ2-1|16|NA|NA
TGTGCCAGCAGTCTCTTCGCCCGCCCTCCCTACAATGAGCAGTTCTTC
CASSLFARPPYNEQFF
>TRBV2|TRBJ2-7|15|TRBD1|few
TGTGCCAGCAGCTCCGGGACAGGGGGATGGGGCGAGCAGTACTTC
CASSSGTGGWGEQYF
>TRBV6-5|TRBJ2-5|13|NA|NA
TGTGCCAGCAGTTACTCGGAGAAACAGACCCAGTACTTC
CASSYSEKQTQYF
>TRBV6-5|TRBJ2-3|18|TRBD1|NA
TGTGCCAGCAGTTACTTGCCTCCCCGGGACAGAAGCACAGATACGCAGTATTTT
CASSYLPPRDRSTDTQYF
>TRBV6-4|TRBJ2-3|17|TRBD2|NA
TGTGCCAGCAGTGGGACTACTAGCGGGAGGACCACAGATACGCAGTATTTT
CASSGTTSGRTTDTQYF
>TRBV20-1|TRBJ2-3|15|TRBD2|NA
TGCAGTGCTATTGCCGGGACTAGCGGGAGCGATACGCAGTATTTT
CSAIAGTSGSDTQYF
>TRBV27|TRBJ2-1|13|NA|NA
TGTGCCAGCAGTACTATACGGTACAATGAGCAGTTCTTC
CASSTIRYNEQFF
>TRBV6-1|TRBJ1-1|15|TRBD1|NA
TGTGCCAGCAGTAAGGGACAGGGGGCGCGGACTGAAGCTTTCTTT
CASSKGQGARTEAFF
>TRBV18|TRBJ1-1|14|NA|few
TGTGCCAGCTCACCGCGGGCAGGGACCACTGAAGCTTTCTTT
CASSPRAGTTEAFF
>TRBV5-6|TRBJ2-7|15|TRBD1|NA
TGTGCCAGCAGCTCGGACGCCACAGGGGACTACGAGCAGTACTTC
CASSSDATGDYEQYF
>TRBV6-2/TRBV6-3|TRBJ2-1|16|TRBD2|NA
TGTGCCAGCAGTGACCTCACTAGCGGGGTCTACAATGAGCAGTTCTTC
CASSDLTSGVYNEQFF
>TRBV28|TRBJ2-5|15|TRBD2|few
TGTGCCAGCAGTTTAACCCTAGCGGGAGTAGAGACCCAGTACTTC
CASSLTLAGVETQYF
>TRBV24-1|TRBJ2-1|20|TRBD2|few
TGTGCCACCAGTGATACACTCGGGACTAGCGGGAGTCAAATTCACAATGAGCAGTTCTTC
CATSDTLGTSGSQIHNEQFF
>TRBV5-1|TRBJ1-1|14|TRBD1|NA
TGCGCCAGCAGCGCGACAGGGGGGGACACTGAAGCTTTCTTT
CASSATGGDTEAFF
>TRBV19|TRBJ2-7|16|TRBD2|NA
TGTGCCCGTAGTCCCCGGGGGGGGCTAGCGGCCTACGAGCAGTACTTC
CARSPRGGLAAYEQYF
>TRBV4-2|TRBJ2-1|17|TRBD1|NA
TGTGCCAGCAGCCCAAGGGGCCCCAGGACAGGGGGAAATGAGCAGTTCTTC
CASSPRGPRTGGNEQFF
>TRBV20-1|TRBJ2-7|13|NA|few
TGCAGTGCTAGAGGGGGACATAGCTACGAGCAGTACTTC
CSARGGHSYEQYF
>TRBV5-6|TRBJ2-3|19|TRBD1|NA
TGTGCCAGCAGCAATCAATGGATGGTAAGGGGGCTCAGCACAGATACGCAGTATTTT
CASSNQWMVRGLSTDTQYF
>TRBV6-6|TRBJ2-7|13|NA|NA
TGTGCCAGCAGTAACCAGGGTCCGGGGGAGCAGTACTTC
CASSNQGPGEQYF
>TRBV12-3/TRBV12-4|TRBJ2-3|15|TRBD2|NA
TGTGCCAGCAGACGGTGGGGGGGAGGGGAAGATACGCAGTATTTT
CASRRWGGGEDTQYF
>TRBV6-5|TRBJ2-1|15|NA|NA
TGTGCCAGCAGTCGGATAGGGGACGGAGACAATGAGCAGTTCTTC
CASSRIGDGDNEQFF
>TRBV7-2|TRBJ2-5|14|NA|many
TGTGCCAGCAGCTTCAACCCGGGCCGGGAGACCCAGTACTTC
CASSFNPGRETQYF
>TRBV3-1|TRBJ1-1|16|TRBD1|NA
TGTGCCAGCTCGTTGTCAGGGGGGACCATGAACACTGAAGCTTTCTTT
CASSLSGGTMNTEAFF
>TRBV7-9|TRBJ2-1|14|TRBD2|few
TGTGCCAGCAGCTTAACTACTAGCGGGAGAAAGCAGTTCTTC
CASSLTTSGRKQFF
>TRBV6-2/TRBV6-3|TRBJ1-1|16|NA|NA
TGTGCCAGCAGCCCCCTACAAAAGGGGATGAACACTGAAGCTTTCTTT
CASSPLQKGMNTEAFF
>TRBV19|TRBJ2-7|14|NA|few
TGTGCCAGTAGCACAAACGGCGTGACCTACGAGCAGTACTTC
CASSTNGVTYEQYF
>TRBV5-1|TRBJ2-3|17|TRBD2|few
TGCGCCAGCAGCTTGGAAGGACTAGCGGGGGACACAGATACGCAGTATTTT
CASSLEGLAGDTDTQYF
>TRBV11-2|TRBJ2-2|15|NA|NA
TGTGCCAGCAGCTTAGAGGGTAGCAAGGCCGGGGAGCTGTTTTTT
CASSLEGSKAGELFF
>TRBV20-1|TRBJ2-3|17|TRBD1|NA
TGCAGTGCTAGCGGGCCCGTCCCCTGGACAGGGGCAGATACGCAGTATTTT
CSASGPVPWTGADTQYF
>TRBV24-1|TRBJ2-2|13|TRBD1|NA
TGTGCCACCCGACAGGGGAACACCGGGGAGCTGTTTTTT
CATRQGNTGELFF
>TRBV7-9|TRBJ1-2|13|TRBD1|NA
TGTGCCAGCAGCACAGGGGGCGTGTCGGGGCTCACCTTC
CASSTGGVSGLTF
>TRBV12-3/TRBV12-4|TRBJ2-2|12|NA|few
TGTGCCAGCAGCCATTCCACCGGGGAGCTGTTTTTT
CASSHSTGELFF
>TRBV5-8|TRBJ2-1|14|NA|NA
TGTGCCAGCAGCATAACCTGGGCGGCCGGTGAGCAGTTCTTC
CASSITWAAGEQFF
>TRBV9|TRBJ2-1|12|TRBD2|NA
TGTGCCAGCAACGTTTCTAGCGGCGAGCAGTTCTTC
CASNVSSGEQFF
>TRBV25-1|TRBJ2-7|18|TRBD1|many
TGTGCCAGCAGTGACGAGGTTGGCGGACAGGGAGGCTCCTACGAGCAGTACTTC
CASSDEVGGQGGSYEQYF
>TRBV19|TRBJ1-1|13|TRBD1|few
TGTGCCAGTAGTATACAGGGGGCCTTCGAAGCTTTCTTT
CASSIQGAFEAFF
>TRBV29-1|TRBJ2-1|12|NA|few
TGCAGCGCTGGGGGAGGCTACAATGAGCAGTTCTTC
CSAGGGYNEQFF
>TRBV7-9|TRBJ2-7|12|NA|NA
TGTGCCAGCAGCTTAGTGTCAGCCGAGCAGTACTTC
CASSLVSAEQYF